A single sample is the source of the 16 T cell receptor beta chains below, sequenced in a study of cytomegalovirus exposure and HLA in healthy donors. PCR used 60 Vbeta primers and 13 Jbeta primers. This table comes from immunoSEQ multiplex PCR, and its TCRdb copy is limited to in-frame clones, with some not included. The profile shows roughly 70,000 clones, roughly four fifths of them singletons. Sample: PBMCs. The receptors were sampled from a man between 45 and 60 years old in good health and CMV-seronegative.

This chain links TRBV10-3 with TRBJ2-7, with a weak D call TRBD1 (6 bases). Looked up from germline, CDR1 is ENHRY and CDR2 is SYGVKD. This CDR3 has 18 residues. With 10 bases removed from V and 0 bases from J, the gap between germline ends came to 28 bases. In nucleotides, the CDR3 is TGTGCCACTTTCTCCGACAGGTTGGCGCCGGAGAACTCCTACGAGCAGTACTTC. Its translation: CATFSDRLAPENSYEQYF.

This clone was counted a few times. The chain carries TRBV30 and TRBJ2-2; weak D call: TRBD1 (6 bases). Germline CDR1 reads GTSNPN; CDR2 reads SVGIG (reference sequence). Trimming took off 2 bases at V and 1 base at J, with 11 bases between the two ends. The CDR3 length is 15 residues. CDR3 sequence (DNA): TGTGCCTGGAGTCCCGGACAGTGGAACACCGGGGAGCTGTTTTTT. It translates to CAWSPGQWNTGELFF.

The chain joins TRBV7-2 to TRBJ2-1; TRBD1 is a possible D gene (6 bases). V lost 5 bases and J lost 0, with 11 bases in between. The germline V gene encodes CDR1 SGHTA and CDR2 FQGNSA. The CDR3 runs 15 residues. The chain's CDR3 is CASSAQGGSYNEQFF. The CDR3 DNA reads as TGTGCCAGCAGCGCCCAAGGGGGCTCCTACAATGAGCAGTTCTTC.

The CDR3 here is CASSPDTGFYGYTF. CDR3 nucleotide sequence: TGTGCCAGCAGCCCCGACACAGGATTCTATGGCTACACCTTC. The J gene is TRBJ1-2, the V gene TRBV5-4; possibly TRBD1 for D (5 bases). Germline V lookup: CDR1 SGHNT, CDR2 YYREEE (reference sequence). V lost 4 bases to trimming and J lost 4 bases, with 14 bases between them. This CDR3 comprises 14 residues.

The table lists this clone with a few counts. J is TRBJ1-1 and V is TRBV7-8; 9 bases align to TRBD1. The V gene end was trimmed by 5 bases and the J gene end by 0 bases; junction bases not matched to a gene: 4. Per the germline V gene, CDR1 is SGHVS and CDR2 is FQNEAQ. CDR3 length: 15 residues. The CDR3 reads CASSLGTGLNTEAFF. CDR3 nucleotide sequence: TGTGCCAGCAGCCTAGGGACAGGGCTGAACACTGAAGCTTTCTTT.

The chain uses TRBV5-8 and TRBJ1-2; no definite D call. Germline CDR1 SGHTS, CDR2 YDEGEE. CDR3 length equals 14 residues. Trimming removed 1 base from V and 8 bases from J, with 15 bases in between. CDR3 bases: TGTGCCAGCAGCTTGCGGGTTTTGGCGTCCGGCTACACCTTC. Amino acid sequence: CASSLRVLASGYTF.

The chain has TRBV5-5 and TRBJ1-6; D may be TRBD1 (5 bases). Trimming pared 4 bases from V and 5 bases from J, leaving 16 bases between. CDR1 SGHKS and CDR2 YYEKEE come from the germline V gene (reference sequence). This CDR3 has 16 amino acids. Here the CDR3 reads CASSSAGGVNNSPLHF. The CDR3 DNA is TGTGCCAGCAGCAGCGCGGGGGGGGTCAATAATTCACCCCTCCACTTT.

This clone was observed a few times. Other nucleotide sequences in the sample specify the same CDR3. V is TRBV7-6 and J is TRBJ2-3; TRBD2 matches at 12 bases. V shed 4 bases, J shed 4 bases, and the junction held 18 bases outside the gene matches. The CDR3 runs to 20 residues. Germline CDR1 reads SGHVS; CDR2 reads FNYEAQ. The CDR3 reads CASSSPTGTSGRRRADTQYF. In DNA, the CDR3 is TGTGCCAGCAGCTCCCCCACCGGGACTAGCGGGCGACGGCGTGCAGATACGCAGTATTTT. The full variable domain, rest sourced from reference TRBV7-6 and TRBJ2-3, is GAGVSQSPRYKVTKRGQDVALRCDPISGHVSLYWYRQALGQGPEFLTYFNYEAQQDKSGLPNDRFSAERPEGSISTLTIQRTEQRDSAMYRCASSSPTGTSGRRRADTQYFGPGTRLTVL.

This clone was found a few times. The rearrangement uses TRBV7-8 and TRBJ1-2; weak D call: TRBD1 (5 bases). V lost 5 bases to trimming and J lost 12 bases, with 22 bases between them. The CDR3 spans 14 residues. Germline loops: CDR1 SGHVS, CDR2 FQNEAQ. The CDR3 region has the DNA TGTGCCAGCAGCCAACAAGGAGGGACGAGCCCTGACACCTTC. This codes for CASSQQGGTSPDTF.

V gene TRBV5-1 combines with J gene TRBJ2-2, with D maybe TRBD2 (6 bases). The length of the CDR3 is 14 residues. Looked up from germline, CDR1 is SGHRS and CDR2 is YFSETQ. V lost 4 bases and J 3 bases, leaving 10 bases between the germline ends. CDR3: CASSSGSDTGELFF. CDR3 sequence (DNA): TGCGCCAGCAGCAGCGGGTCGGACACCGGGGAGCTGTTTTTT. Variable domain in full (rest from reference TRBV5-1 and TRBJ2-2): KAGVTQTPRYLIKTRGQQVTLSCSPISGHRSVSWYQQTPGQGLQFLFEYFSETQRNKGNFPGRFSGRQFSNSRSEMNVSTLELGDSALYLCASSSGSDTGELFFGEGSRLTVL.

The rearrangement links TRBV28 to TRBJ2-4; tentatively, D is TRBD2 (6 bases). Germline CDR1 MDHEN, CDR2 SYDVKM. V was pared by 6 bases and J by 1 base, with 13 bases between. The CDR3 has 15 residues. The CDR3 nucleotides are TGTGCCAGCAGCCCTGCGGCGGGGGCCAAAAACATTCAGTACTTC. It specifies CASSPAAGAKNIQYF. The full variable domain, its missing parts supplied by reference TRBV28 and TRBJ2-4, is DVKVTQSSRYLVKRTGEKVFLECVQDMDHENMFWYRQDPGLGLRLIYFSYDVKMKEKGDIPEGYSVSREKKERFSLILESASTNQTSMYLCASSPAAGAKNIQYFGAGTRLSVL.

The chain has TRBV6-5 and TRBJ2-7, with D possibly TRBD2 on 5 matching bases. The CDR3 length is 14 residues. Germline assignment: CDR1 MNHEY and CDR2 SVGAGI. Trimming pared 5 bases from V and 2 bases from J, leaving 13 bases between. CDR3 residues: CASSNGRGTYEQYF. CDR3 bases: TGTGCCAGCAGTAACGGCCGGGGAACCTACGAGCAGTACTTC.

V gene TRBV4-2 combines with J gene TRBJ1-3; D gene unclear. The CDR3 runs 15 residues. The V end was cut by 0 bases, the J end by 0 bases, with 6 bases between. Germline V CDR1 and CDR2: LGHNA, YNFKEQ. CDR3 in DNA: TGTGCCAGCAGCCAAGATCCAGGCTCTGGAAACACCATATATTTT. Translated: CASSQDPGSGNTIYF.

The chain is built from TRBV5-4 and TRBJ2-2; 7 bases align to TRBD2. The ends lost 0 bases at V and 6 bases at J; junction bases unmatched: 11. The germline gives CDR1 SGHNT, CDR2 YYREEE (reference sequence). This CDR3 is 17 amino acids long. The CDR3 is CASSLAGVAGRSGELFF. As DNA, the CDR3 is TGTGCCAGCAGCTTGGCCGGGGTAGCGGGCCGATCCGGGGAGCTGTTTTTT.

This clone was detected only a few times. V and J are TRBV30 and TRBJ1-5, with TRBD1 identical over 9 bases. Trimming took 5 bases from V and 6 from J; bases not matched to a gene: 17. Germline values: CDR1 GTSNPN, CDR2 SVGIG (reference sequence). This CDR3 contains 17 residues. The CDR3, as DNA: TGTGCCTGGGGAACTACAGGGGGCAAAAAAGCCGGTCAGCCCCAGCATTTT. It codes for CAWGTTGGKKAGQPQHF.

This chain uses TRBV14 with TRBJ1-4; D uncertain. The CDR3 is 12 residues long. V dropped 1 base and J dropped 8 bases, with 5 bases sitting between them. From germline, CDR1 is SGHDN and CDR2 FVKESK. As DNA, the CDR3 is TGTGCCAGCAGCCAAGTAGAGGAAAAACTGTTTTTT. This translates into CASSQVEEKLFF.